The present T cell receptor (beta chain) was sequenced within a study of T cells in Graves' hyperthyroidism and ophthalmopathy. This clonotype was counted at least ten times. TCR beta CDR3 regions were amplified from RNA transcripts. TCR CDR3 underwent first-round RT-PCR with the HTBI primer set. TCRdb reprocessed the multiplex PCR reads via MiXCR and lists one record per CDR3 protein. Of around 540,000 distinct CDR3 sequences in the sample, around 46% are singletons; the top ten hold just over 8%. On the basis of clinical symptoms, serum thyroxine and TRAb, thyroid ultrasound and orbital computed tomography, diagnoses were made. The ends lost 0 bases at V and 7 bases at J; junction bases unmatched: 14. Germline V gives CDR1 KGHDR, CDR2 SFDVKD. The CDR3 runs to 18 residues.

The chain joins TRBV24-1 to TRBJ1-2; TRBD1 agrees at 9 bases. The receptor comes from a young woman with Graves' hyperthyroidism. Sequencing used peripheral blood or thyroid tissue (not recorded which). As DNA, the CDR3 is TGTGCCACCAGTGATTTGCATTATTCCGGGACAGGGTTGGGTGGCTACACCTTC. It yields the protein CATSDLHYSGTGLGGYTF.